This entry lists 15 T cell receptor beta chains sequenced from one sample in a study of blood T cells in healthy people across ages. A second PCR, run for roughly 7 to 11 cycles, used a sample-barcoded 5' primer plus a J-beta primer mix. In TCRdb, the 5' RACE reads were re-called with MiXCR into one record per CDR3 protein. The profile shows about 1.5 million distinct CDR3 sequences, roughly 43% of them singletons. Sample: blood. The receptors come from a woman in her late teens or twenties in good health.

This clonotype was detected a few times. This chain joins TRBV29-1 and TRBJ2-3; weak D call: TRBD1 (6 bases). The CDR3 consists of 14 residues. Trimming took off 6 bases at V and 0 bases at J, with 13 bases between the two ends. The germline gives CDR1 SQVTM, CDR2 ANQGSEA. CDR3: CSVGADDSTDTQYF. The CDR3 DNA sequence: TGCAGCGTGGGGGCCGACGATAGCACAGATACGCAGTATTTT.

This clonotype occurred many times. An end of the junction does not agree with germline; a read error may underlie this. The chain uses TRBV6-1 and TRBJ2-7; D remains unclear. This CDR3 comprises 14 residues. CDR1 and CDR2 from the germline V gene are MNHNS and SASEGT. The CDR3 protein is CASSQAMSSYEQYF. CDR3 coding DNA: TGTGCCAGCAGTCAAGCGATGAGCTCCTACGAGCAGTACTTC.

This sequence joins TRBV18 and TRBJ2-5; no reliable D call. The CDR3 has 14 residues. The germline gives CDR1 KGHSH, CDR2 LQKENI. V lost 0 bases and J lost 5, with 10 bases in between. CDR3 loop: CASSPPHVRETQYF. In DNA form, the CDR3 reads TGTGCCAGCTCACCACCACACGTTCGGGAGACCCAGTACTTC.

The chain joins TRBV6-5 to TRBJ2-7; TRBD1 matches 8 bases. CDR3 length equals 15 residues. The germline V gene has CDR1 MNHEY and CDR2 SVGAGI. The V and J ends lost 4 bases and 4 bases, in that order; junction bases with no gene match: 9. CDR3: CASSSLDRVSYEQYF. CDR3 DNA sequence: TGTGCCAGCAGTTCCCTGGACAGGGTTAGTTACGAGCAGTACTTC.

The chain is built from TRBV18 and TRBJ2-5, with D unclear. The DNA end lines up better with TRBJ2-7; the J call may be wrong. Per the germline V gene, CDR1 is KGHSH and CDR2 is LQKENI. The CDR3 has 11 amino acids. The CDR3 DNA follows: TGTGCCAGCTCACCATCCATCGAGCAGTACTTC. Residues: CASSPSIEQYF.

This clonotype came up a few times. The chain employs TRBV29-1 and TRBJ2-5; 7 bases are a match to TRBD1. This CDR3 spans 14 amino acids. V trimming: 7 bases; J trimming: 11 bases; junction bases outside the gene matches: 19. The germline gives CDR1 SQVTM, CDR2 ANQGSEA. Here the CDR3 DNA reads TGCAGCGAGAGTCGGGACAGAATGTACAATGAGCAGTACTTC. Encoded protein: CSESRDRMYNEQYF.

This clonotype showed up just a few times. This CDR3 reads CASSFKGDQPQHF. The CDR3 coding sequence is TGTGCCAGCAGCTTCAAGGGGGATCAGCCCCAGCATTTT. The rearrangement uses TRBV7-9 and TRBJ1-5; possibly TRBD1 for D (6 bases). The V gene lost 3 bases and the J gene lost 5 bases, with 8 bases spanning the gap. Germline lookup yields CDR1 SEHNR and CDR2 FQNEAQ (reference sequence). The CDR3 runs 13 residues.

This chain uses TRBV7-6 with TRBJ2-3; TRBD2 agrees at 8 bases. V trimming: 5 bases; J trimming: 4 bases; junction bases outside the gene matches: 11. Germline CDR1 SGHVS, CDR2 FNYEAQ. The CDR3 runs to 16 residues. CDR3 bases: TGTGCCAGCAGCCTACGGGGGGGGGCAAGAGCAGATACGCAGTATTTT. This codes for CASSLRGGARADTQYF.

This clonotype was observed a few times. The chain links TRBV2 to TRBJ2-5; D gene unclear. CDR3 length: 12 residues. Germline V gene sequence: CDR1 SNHLY, CDR2 FYNNEI. With 4 bases removed from V and 7 bases from J, the gap between germline ends came to 10 bases. In DNA form, the CDR3 reads TGTGCCAGCAGTGTAGGTTTTGTGACCCAGTACTTC. Protein product: CASSVGFVTQYF.

This clonotype appeared a few times. The chain has TRBV15 and TRBJ2-1; D is perhaps TRBD2 (5 bases). Germline lookup yields CDR1 LNHNV and CDR2 YYDKDF (reference sequence). Trimming removed 4 bases from V and 6 bases from J, with 19 bases in between. This CDR3 comprises 16 residues. CDR3 sequence (DNA): TGTGCCACCAGCAAACCGGGGTCCCTTGTCGGCAATGAGCAGTTCTTC. It encodes CATSKPGSLVGNEQFF.

About this clonotype: This clone may be a read error of a much larger clone one base away. The chain couples TRBV12-3 or TRBV12-4 to TRBJ1-2; D not resolved. The CDR3 runs to 11 residues. Trimming took 3 bases from V and 10 from J, leaving 9 bases between them. CDR3 protein: CASSFTRDYTF. The CDR3 DNA sequence: TGTGCCAGCAGTTTCACGAGGGACTACACCTTC.

DNA for the CDR3: TGTGCCAGCAGCCAGTTTACTAGCGGGAGGCCGGGGGAGCAGTTCTTC. Amino acids: CASSQFTSGRPGEQFF. This chain uses TRBV3-1 with TRBJ2-1; 12 nucleotides line up with TRBD2. The length of the CDR3 is 16 residues. Germline V gene sequence: CDR1 LGHDT, CDR2 YNNKEL (reference sequence). Unmatched junction bases numbered 10, after V lost 3 bases and J lost 10 bases.

As concerns this clonotype: Sequence at one end of the junction differs from germline and may be a read error. V usage is TRBV7-9 and J usage is TRBJ1-2; unclear D gene. Germline values: CDR1 SEHNR, CDR2 FQNEAQ (reference sequence). The CDR3 runs to 16 residues. In DNA form, the CDR3 reads TGTGCCAGCAGCCGAACCAAGTCCACACCTAACCATGGCTACACCTTC. Protein: CASSRTKSTPNHGYTF.

V is TRBV5-1 and J is TRBJ2-2, with a possible D match to TRBD2 (6 bases). This CDR3 region has 15 residues. V lost 4 bases, J lost 3 bases, and 13 bases lay in between. Looked up from germline, CDR1 is SGHRS and CDR2 is YFSETQ. The CDR3 region is CASSQRAGDTGELFF. The CDR3 region has the DNA TGCGCCAGCAGCCAGCGGGCAGGTGACACCGGGGAGCTGTTTTTT.

This chain connects TRBV15 to TRBJ1-1; 7 positions match TRBD1. CDR1 is LNHNV, CDR2 YYDKDF, per germline (reference sequence). Trimming took 10 bases from V and 1 from J; bases not matched to a gene: 9. CDR3 length equals 14 residues. In DNA form, the CDR3 reads TGTGCCAACGAAGCCGGGACAGCGAACACTGAAGCTTTCTTT. Protein product: CANEAGTANTEAFF.